This T cell receptor (beta chain) is drawn from a study of blood T cell repertoires in COVID-19. About the study: Samples taken during acute and convalescent COVID-19 were collected in the United States, Italy and Spain. PBMCs, B-cell-depleted T cells, or T cells were the source of the cDNA or gDNA that made up the material.

The CDR3 runs to 13 residues. Germline V CDR1 and CDR2: SGHAT, FQNNGV. V was cut by 5 bases and J by 5 bases, with 12 bases left in between. It was during active infection that Seattle patients were enrolled and then longitudinally followed. Original processing methods: Reference gene primer amplification in the assay estimated nucleated cell counts. Assay: immunoSEQ multiplex PCR; the TCRdb copy retains only in-frame clones and omits some. The V and J calls and the clone size are those of that table, but D and trimming were determined from the DNA. The data hold over 150,000 clones, with roughly 87% observed a single time.

The chain couples TRBV11-2 to TRBJ2-5; no firm D call. This receptor was identified in a woman between 70 and 85 years old with COVID-19, enrolled during active disease. Sequencing input: peripheral blood. The CDR3 protein is CASSRGTAETQYF. The CDR3 DNA sequence: TGTGCCAGCAGCCGCGGAACGGCCGAGACCCAGTACTTC.